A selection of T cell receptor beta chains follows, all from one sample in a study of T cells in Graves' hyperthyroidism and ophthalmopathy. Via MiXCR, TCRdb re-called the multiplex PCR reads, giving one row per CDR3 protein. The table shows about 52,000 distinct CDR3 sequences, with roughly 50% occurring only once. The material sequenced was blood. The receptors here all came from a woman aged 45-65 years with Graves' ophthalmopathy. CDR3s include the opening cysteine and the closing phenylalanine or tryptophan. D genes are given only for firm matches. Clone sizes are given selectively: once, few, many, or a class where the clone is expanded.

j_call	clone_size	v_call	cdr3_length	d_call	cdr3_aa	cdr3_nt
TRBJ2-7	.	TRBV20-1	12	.	CSARMSDHEQYF	TGCAGTGCTAGAATGTCGGACCATGAGCAGTACTTC
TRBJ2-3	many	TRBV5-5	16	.	CASSLGNGGSTDTQYF	TGTGCCAGCAGCTTGGGAAATGGCGGGAGCACAGATACGCAGTATTTT
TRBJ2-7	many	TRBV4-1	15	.	CASSQESMNQPSQYF	TGCGCCAGCAGCCAAGAATCGATGAACCAACCTTCGCAGTACTTC
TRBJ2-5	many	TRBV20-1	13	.	CSARTEQQETQYF	TGCAGTGCTAGAACAGAGCAGCAAGAGACCCAGTACTTC
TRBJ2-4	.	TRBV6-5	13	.	CASSPTSGNIQYF	TGTGCCAGCTCACCAACCTCGGGAAACATTCAGTACTTC
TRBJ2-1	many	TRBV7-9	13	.	CASSLGQGNEQFF	TGTGCCAGCAGCTTAGGGCAGGGGAATGAGCAGTTCTTC
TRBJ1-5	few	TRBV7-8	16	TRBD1	CASSTRRGNGNQPQHF	TGTGCCAGCAGCACCCGCAGGGGGAACGGCAATCAGCCCCAGCATTTT
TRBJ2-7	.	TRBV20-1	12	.	CSARVRTYEQYF	TGCAGTGCTAGAGTCCGTACCTACGAGCAGTACTTC
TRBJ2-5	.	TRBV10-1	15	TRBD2	CASRAAGRVQEIQYF	TGCGCTAGCAGGGCCGCGGGGAGGGTGCAAGAGATCCAGTACTTC
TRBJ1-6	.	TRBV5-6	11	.	CASSSNSPLHF	TGTGCCAGCAGCTCAAATTCACCCCTCCACTTT
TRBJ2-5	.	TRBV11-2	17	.	CASSLLIRRYSNQPQCF	TGTGCCAGCAGCTTATTGATCCGGCGGTATAGCAATCAGCCCCAGTGCTTC
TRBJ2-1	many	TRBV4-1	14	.	CASSQDVLATEQFF	TGCGCCAGCAGCCAAGATGTATTGGCAACTGAGCAGTTCTTC
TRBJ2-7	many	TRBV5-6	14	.	CASSLLSKFYEQYF	TGTGCCAGCAGCTTGTTGAGCAAATTCTACGAGCAGTACTTC
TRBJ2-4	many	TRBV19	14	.	CASSMGQLKNIQYF	TGTGCCAGTAGTATGGGACAACTCAAAAACATTCAGTACTTC
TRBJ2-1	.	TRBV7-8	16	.	CASSLARVVGHNEQFF	TGTGCCAGCAGCTTAGCCCGGGTCGTTGGGCACAATGAGCAGTTCTTC
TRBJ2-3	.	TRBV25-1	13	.	CASRQGWEDTQYF	TGTGCCAGCAGACAGGGTTGGGAAGATACGCAGTATTTT
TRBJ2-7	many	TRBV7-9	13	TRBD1	CASMWDREYEQYF	TGTGCCAGCATGTGGGACAGGGAGTACGAGCAGTACTTC
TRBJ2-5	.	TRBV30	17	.	CAWSDPGLWWEKTTQYF	TGTGCCTGGAGCGACCCCGGTTTGTGGTGGGAGAAAACGACCCAGTACTTC
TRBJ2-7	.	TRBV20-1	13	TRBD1	CSASGQGAREQYF	TGCAGTGCTAGCGGACAGGGGGCGCGAGAGCAGTACTTC
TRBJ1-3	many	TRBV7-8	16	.	CASSPLGRGSGNTIYF	TGTGCCAGCAGCCCCCTCGGGAGGGGATCTGGAAACACCATATATTTT
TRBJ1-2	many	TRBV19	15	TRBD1	CASSMTPDRGLGYTF	TGTGCCAGTAGTATGACCCCCGACAGGGGGCTAGGCTACACCTTC
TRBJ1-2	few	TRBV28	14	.	CASLGAGENYGYTF	TGTGCCAGCTTGGGAGCCGGGGAAAACTATGGCTACACCTTC
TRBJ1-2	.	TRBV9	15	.	CASSVAQGSPYGYTF	TGTGCCAGCAGCGTAGCGCAGGGCTCTCCTTATGGCTACACCTTC
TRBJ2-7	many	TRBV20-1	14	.	CSARGVGRSGEQYF	TGCAGTGCTAGAGGTGTAGGGAGGTCGGGGGAGCAGTACTTC
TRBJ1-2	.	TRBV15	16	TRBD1	CATSREWDRGRIGYTF	TGTGCCACCAGCAGAGAATGGGACAGGGGGCGGATTGGCTACACCTTC
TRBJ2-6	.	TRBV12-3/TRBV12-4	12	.	CASSFGANVLTF	TGTGCCAGCAGTTTTGGGGCTAACGTCCTGACTTTC
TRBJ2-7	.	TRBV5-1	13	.	CASSSQLGYVQCF	TGCGCCAGCAGCTCCCAATTGGGCTACGTGCAGTGCTTC
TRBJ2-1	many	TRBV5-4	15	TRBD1	CASSFGTGFYNEQFF	TGTGCCAGCAGCTTCGGGACAGGCTTCTACAATGAGCAGTTCTTC
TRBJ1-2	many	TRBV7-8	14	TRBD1	CASSLDRGSYGYTF	TGTGCCAGCAGCTTGGACAGGGGGTCCTATGGCTACACCTTC
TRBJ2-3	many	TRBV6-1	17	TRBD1	CASRIRGLSEIADTQYF	TGTGCCAGCAGGATCAGGGGGCTTAGCGAAATCGCAGATACGCAGTATTTT
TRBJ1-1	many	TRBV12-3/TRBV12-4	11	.	CASSFGGEAFF	TGTGCCAGCAGTTTCGGAGGTGAAGCTTTCTTT
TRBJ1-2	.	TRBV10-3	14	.	CAISESTGNYGCTF	TGTGCCATCAGTGAGTCTACAGGGAACTATGGCTGCACCTTC
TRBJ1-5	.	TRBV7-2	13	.	CASSAGQNQPQHF	TGTGCCAGCAGCGCTGGACAGAATCAGCCCCAGCATTTT
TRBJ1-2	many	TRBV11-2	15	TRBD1	CASSFTRDSLRGYTF	TGTGCCAGCAGCTTTACCCGGGACAGTTTACGCGGCTACACCTTC
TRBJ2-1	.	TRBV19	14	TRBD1	CASSIGQGRDERFF	TGTGCCAGTAGTATTGGACAGGGGAGGGATGAGCGGTTCTTC
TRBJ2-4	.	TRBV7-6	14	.	CASSPIEANEKLYF	TGTGCCAGCAGCCCCATTGAGGCTAATGAAAAACTGTACTTC
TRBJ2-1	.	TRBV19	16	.	CASSMGGGGIVNEQFF	TGTGCCAGTAGTATGGGCGGGGGCGGAATCGTCAATGAGCAGTTCTTC
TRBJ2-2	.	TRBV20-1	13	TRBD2	CSATSGVTGELFF	TGCAGTGCTACTAGCGGGGTAACCGGGGAGCTGTTTTTT
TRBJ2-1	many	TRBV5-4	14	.	CASYTYGDYNEQFF	TGTGCCAGCTATACCTACGGAGATTACAATGAGCAGTTCTTC
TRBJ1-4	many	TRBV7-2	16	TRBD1	CASSQIAQGASEKLFF	TGTGCCAGCAGTCAGATTGCGCAGGGGGCTAGCGAAAAACTGTTTTTT
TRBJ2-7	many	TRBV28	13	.	CASSLDGLDEQYF	TGTGCCAGCAGCTTAGATGGTCTAGACGAGCAGTACTTC
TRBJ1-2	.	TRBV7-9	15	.	CASSPAGSRDYGYTF	TGTGCCAGCAGTCCCGCTGGGTCGAGGGACTATGGCTACACCTTC
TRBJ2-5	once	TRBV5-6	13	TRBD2	CASSPGGGETQYF	TGTGCCAGCAGCCCGGGGGGGGGAGAGACCCAGTACTTC
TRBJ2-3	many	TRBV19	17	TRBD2	CASSWRLAGELTDTQYF	TGTGCCAGTAGTTGGAGGCTAGCGGGAGAACTCACAGATACGCAGTATTTT
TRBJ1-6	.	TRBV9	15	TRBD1	CASRAGTGGFPPLHF	TGTGCCAGCAGAGCCGGGACAGGGGGTTTTCCACCCCTCCACTTT
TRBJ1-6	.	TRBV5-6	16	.	CASSSSGRSLASPLHF	TGTGCCAGCAGCTCCTCGGGCCGATCGCTTGCTTCACCCCTCCACTTT
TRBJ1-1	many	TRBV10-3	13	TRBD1	CAIRPGQSTEAFF	TGTGCCATCAGACCGGGACAGTCTACTGAAGCTTTCTTT
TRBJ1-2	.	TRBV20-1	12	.	CSASRRPNGYTF	TGCAGTGCCAGTAGACGTCCAAATGGCTACACCTTC
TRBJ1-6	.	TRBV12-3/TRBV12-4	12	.	CASSYGGSPLHF	TGTGCCAGCAGTTACGGAGGGTCACCCCTCCACTTT
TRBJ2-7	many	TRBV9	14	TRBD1	CASSVGGQGFEQYF	TGTGCCAGCAGCGTAGGGGGACAGGGCTTCGAGCAGTACTTC